The 15 T cell receptor beta chains given below trace back to one sample, sequenced in a study of blood T cell repertoires in COVID-19. Method: immunoSEQ multiplex PCR; TCRdb's copy keeps in-frame clones and lacks some. The sample comprises about 350,000 clones, roughly nine tenths of which are singletons, and 3% to 4.5% rests with the top ten. Input material: peripheral blood. Receptors were obtained from a woman aged 55 to 70 with COVID-19, enrolled during active disease.

The rearrangement joins TRBV7-3 to TRBJ2-2; maybe TRBD1 (6 bases). V was shortened by 3 bases and J by 0 bases, with 8 bases between the two germline ends. The CDR3 runs 15 residues. Per the germline V gene, CDR1 is SGHTA and CDR2 is FQGTGA. CDR3 region: CASSFTGSNTGELFF. The CDR3 DNA follows: TGTGCCAGCAGCTTCACAGGGTCGAACACCGGGGAGCTGTTTTTT.

V and J are TRBV5-1 and TRBJ1-4; no clear D. Germline values: CDR1 SGHRS, CDR2 YFSETQ. The CDR3 contains 16 residues. V was shortened by 0 bases and J by 3 bases, with 12 bases between the two germline ends. The CDR3 coding sequence is TGCGCCAGCAGCTTGGCCGCCTTGCGATCTAATGAAAAACTGTTTTTT. Translated: CASSLAALRSNEKLFF.

The V and J genes are TRBV12-3 or TRBV12-4 and TRBJ2-2; D possibly corresponds to TRBD2 (5 bases). The V end was cut by 6 bases, the J end by 6 bases, with 11 bases between. This CDR3 contains 13 residues. CDR3: CASSPLVAGELFF. The CDR3 DNA is TGTGCCAGCAGCCCACTAGTAGCCGGGGAGCTGTTTTTT.

This chain uses TRBV2 with TRBJ1-2, with D uncertain. The CDR3 runs to 14 residues. Germline-derived CDR1 and CDR2 are SNHLY and FYNNEI. V lost 7 bases and J 2 bases, leaving 14 bases between the germline ends. CDR3 loop: CASTIEGRNYGYTF. CDR3 in DNA: TGTGCCAGCACGATTGAGGGCAGGAACTATGGCTACACCTTC.

The J gene is TRBJ1-2, the V gene TRBV7-2; 7 nucleotides agree with TRBD1. The CDR3 is 15 residues long. The junction had 9 bases not matched to a gene; V was cut back by 2 bases and J by 6 bases. Germline CDR1 is SGHTA and CDR2 is FQGNSA. This chain's CDR3 is CASSLKGAGNDGYTF. As DNA, the CDR3 is TGTGCCAGCAGCTTAAAGGGGGCAGGAAACGATGGCTACACCTTC.

The chain uses TRBV5-6 and TRBJ2-1; possible D gene TRBD2, 5 bases. V was shortened by 6 bases and J by 4 bases, with 8 bases between the two germline ends. The CDR3 sequence is 12 residues long. CDR1 and CDR2 from the germline V gene are SGHDT and YYEEEE. The CDR3 nucleotides are TGTGCCAGCACCGGGGAGTACAATGAGCAGTTCTTC. This encodes CASTGEYNEQFF.

The rearrangement uses TRBV3-1 (or the pseudogene TRBV3-2) and TRBJ1-1; the match to TRBD1 covers 9 bases. CDR1 is LGHDT, CDR2 YNNKEL, per germline (reference sequence). The CDR3 totals 15 residues. The junction had 4 bases not matched to a gene; V was cut back by 4 bases and J by 1 base. The CDR3 nucleotides read TGTGCCAGCAGCCTTTGGGGACAGGGGAACACTGAAGCTTTCTTT. Its protein is CASSLWGQGNTEAFF.

This chain uses TRBV19 with TRBJ1-1; a possible D gene is TRBD1 (5 bases). V was pared by 4 bases and J by 2 bases, with 17 bases between. Germline CDR1 LNHDA, CDR2 SQIVND (reference sequence). The CDR3 is 16 amino acids. CDR3 bases: TGTGCCAGTAGTACCACCCCAGGGATTAAAAACACTGAAGCTTTCTTT. Translating it yields CASSTTPGIKNTEAFF.

J is TRBJ1-5 and V is TRBV6-5, with D possibly TRBD1 on 6 matching bases. Trimming cost V 10 bases and J 7 bases, with 17 bases left between them. The CDR3 length is 13 residues. CDR1 and CDR2 (germline): MNHEY, SVGAGI. CDR3 sequence reads: CAILQGTGQPQHF. The CDR3 region has the DNA TGTGCCATCTTACAGGGAACCGGGCAGCCCCAGCATTTT.

The chain uses TRBV27 and TRBJ2-1; 8 bases match TRBD2. Losses at the gene ends were 9 bases for V and 1 base for J; bases not matched to a gene: 8. Germline lookup yields CDR1 MNHEY and CDR2 SMNVEV (reference sequence). The CDR3 is 15 amino acids. CDR3 residues: CASANGGGSYNEQFF. The CDR3 region has the DNA TGTGCCAGTGCCAACGGGGGGGGGTCCTACAATGAGCAGTTCTTC.

This clone has just one count. Other DNA sequences within the sample encode an identical CDR3. CDR3 protein: CASSFQGNQPQHF. CDR3 bases: TGTGCCAGCAGTTTTCAGGGCAATCAGCCCCAGCATTTT. This rearrangement joins TRBV12-3 or TRBV12-4 to TRBJ1-5, with D hard to call. Trimming took off 3 bases at V and 2 bases at J, with 5 bases between the two ends. This CDR3 comprises 13 residues.

This clone has a handful of counts. The chain combines TRBV27 with TRBJ1-6, with D maybe TRBD1 (6 bases). The CDR3 loop spans 16 amino acids. The germline V and J ends were trimmed by 5 bases and 9 bases, with 20 bases remaining between them. CDR1 and CDR2 (germline): MNHEY, SMNVEV (reference sequence). CDR3 amino acids: CASSLSRTVQTSPLHF. CDR3 in DNA: TGTGCCAGCAGTCTCTCCCGGACAGTACAAACTTCACCCCTCCACTTT.

The genes are TRBV28 and TRBJ2-7; 7 bases align to TRBD2. V shed 4 bases, J shed 2 bases, and the junction held 2 bases outside the gene matches. The CDR3 spans 13 residues. In germline, CDR1 is MDHEN, CDR2 SYDVKM. The CDR3 DNA sequence: TGTGCCAGCAGTTATCGGGGGGCCTACGAGCAGTACTTC. It is translated as CASSYRGAYEQYF. Full variable domain (outside the CDR3, taken from reference TRBV28 and TRBJ2-7): DVKVTQSSRYLVKRTGEKVFLECVQDMDHENMFWYRQDPGLGLRLIYFSYDVKMKEKGDIPEGYSVSREKKERFSLILESASTNQTSMYLCASSYRGAYEQYFGPGTRLTVT.

This rearrangement joins TRBV6-5 to TRBJ2-1; TRBD1 agrees at 9 bases. CDR3 length equals 12 residues. With V trimmed by 8 bases and J by 15 bases, 11 bases remained unmatched. CDR1 and CDR2 from the germline V gene are MNHEY and SVGAGI. CDR3 nucleotides: TGTGCCAGCTGGACAGGGGCGACAGGGCCGTTCTTC. Amino acids: CASWTGATGPFF.

This sequence joins TRBV2 and TRBJ1-2; the D is unclear. The CDR3 is made up of 12 amino acids. V lost 4 bases to trimming and J lost 2 bases, with 5 bases between them. CDR1 and CDR2 from the germline V gene are SNHLY and FYNNEI. The CDR3 region has the DNA TGTGCCAGCAGTGTGTCGAACTATGGCTACACCTTC. The encoded protein is CASSVSNYGYTF.